The 13 T cell receptor beta chains below come from one sample, sequenced in a study of radiation and T cells in renal cell carcinoma (dated by TCRdb to 2018 to 2021). Explained via the paper, the time point label denotes: baseline pretreatment blood. The treatment or condition label on this specimen signifies: 15 Gy SBRT to primary tumor, nephrectomy 4 weeks later. Library construction relied on the immunoSEQ multiplex PCR assay. As stored in TCRdb, this immuneACCESS dataset retains in-frame rearrangements with V and J assigned. A fraction of the clones does not appear; measured against another copy, unresolved V genes explain less than half of the discrepancy, and the remainder lacks a known reason. The sample has over 120,000 clones on record, 88% of them singletons. The ten most abundant clones make up about 12% of the sample. This specimen was blood, taken from a patient whose treatment included radiotherapy and nephrectomy. The receptors come from a woman between 50 and 59 years old with renal cell carcinoma.

The chain recombines TRBV28 with TRBJ2-1; TRBD2 matches at 10 bases. Germline V CDR1 and CDR2: MDHEN, SYDVKM. V shed 6 bases and J 8 bases; nucleotides not matched to a gene: 7. The CDR3 length is 14 residues. The CDR3 nucleotides are TGTGCCAGCAGGGGAGCGGGGGGGCCCTATGAGCAGTTCTTC. Protein: CASRGAGGPYEQFF.

V usage is TRBV5-1 and J usage is TRBJ1-5; 10 bases are shared with TRBD1. The V segment lost 0 bases and the J segment 7 bases; nucleotides outside the gene matches: 10. This CDR3 has 17 amino acids. Germline-derived CDR1 and CDR2 are SGHRS and YFSETQ. CDR3 nucleotide sequence: TGCGCCAGCAGCTTGGGACAGACAGGGGGCCGCTTACAGCCCCAGCATTTT. It translates to CASSLGQTGGRLQPQHF.

The chain combines TRBV19 with TRBJ2-3; D unresolved. Between the trimmed V and J ends, which lost 7 bases and 2 bases, there was a span of 13 bases. Germline values: CDR1 LNHDA, CDR2 SQIVND (reference sequence). This CDR3 has 14 amino acids. The CDR3: CASNLGLNTDTQYF. CDR3 sequence (DNA): TGTGCCAGTAATCTGGGTTTGAACACAGATACGCAGTATTTT.

The chain is built from TRBV5-1 and TRBJ2-5; D unclear. The CDR3 consists of 14 residues. Germline V gives CDR1 SGHRS, CDR2 YFSETQ. V lost 4 bases to trimming and J lost 2 bases, with 12 bases between them. CDR3 sequence: CASSPAGPQETQYF. CDR3 DNA: TGCGCCAGCAGCCCAGCTGGGCCTCAAGAGACCCAGTACTTC. The whole variable domain, remainder taken from reference TRBV5-1 and TRBJ2-5, is KAGVTQTPRYLIKTRGQQVTLSCSPISGHRSVSWYQQTPGQGLQFLFEYFSETQRNKGNFPGRFSGRQFSNSRSEMNVSTLELGDSALYLCASSPAGPQETQYFGPGTRLLVL.

V and J are TRBV6-1 and TRBJ2-5; the D gene could be TRBD1 or TRBD2 (5 bases each). V lost 0 bases and J 3 bases, leaving 14 bases between the germline ends. This CDR3 is built from 16 residues. In germline, CDR1 is MNHNS, CDR2 SASEGT. CDR3 in DNA: TGTGCCAGCAGTGAAGCCCTACGGGGCGTAAAAGAGACCCAGTACTTC. Its protein is CASSEALRGVKETQYF.

This sequence joins TRBV15 and TRBJ1-2, with a weak D call TRBD1 (6 bases). Germline V gene data show CDR1 as LNHNV and CDR2 as YYDKDF (reference sequence). Deletions cut 0 bases from V and 1 base from J, with 12 bases between. CDR3 size: 16 residues. DNA for the CDR3: TGTGCCACCAGCAGAGAGGCAGGGGATAATAACTATGGCTACACCTTC. It yields the protein CATSREAGDNNYGYTF.

The CDR3 reads CATSGRTTGNEQFF. CDR3 bases: TGTGCCACCAGCGGCCGGACAACTGGAAATGAGCAGTTCTTC. The J gene is TRBJ2-1, the V gene TRBV15; D might be TRBD1 (5 bases). V lost 5 bases, J lost 7 bases, and 15 bases lay in between. CDR3 size: 14 residues. The V gene's germline CDR1 is LNHNV and CDR2 YYDKDF (reference sequence).

V is TRBV6-1 and J is TRBJ1-1; D gene ambiguous. V was pared by 7 bases and J by 8 bases, with 14 bases between. The CDR3 runs to 12 residues. Germline V gene data show CDR1 as MNHNS and CDR2 as SASEGT. The CDR3 here is CASTSTRLEAFF. Here the CDR3 DNA reads TGTGCCAGCACCTCGACACGGTTGGAAGCTTTCTTT.

V usage is TRBV4-1 and J usage is TRBJ1-4; D not resolved. The V gene's germline CDR1 is MGHRA and CDR2 YSYEKL. The CDR3 is 14 amino acids. V shed 1 base and J shed 4 bases, with 7 bases lying between them. CDR3 in DNA: TGCGCCAGCAGCCAAGTACAGAGTAATGAAAAACTGTTTTTT. It codes for CASSQVQSNEKLFF.

The chain recombines TRBV29-1 with TRBJ2-1, with 11 bases identical to TRBD2. CDR1 SQVTM and CDR2 ANQGSEA come from the germline V gene. V shed 5 bases and J 7 bases; nucleotides not matched to a gene: 7. This CDR3 comprises 14 residues. The CDR3 loop is CSVWVLAGVNEQFF. The CDR3 DNA reads as TGCAGCGTTTGGGTACTAGCGGGGGTAAATGAGCAGTTCTTC.

This sequence joins TRBV19 and TRBJ1-5, with a tentative D call TRBD1 (6 bases). Germline values: CDR1 LNHDA, CDR2 SQIVND (reference sequence). Trimming shortened V by 1 base and J by 7 bases, and 17 bases separated the two germline ends. The CDR3 sequence is 16 residues long. CDR3 sequence: CASSIGVGGGTQPQHF. The CDR3 nucleotides read TGTGCCAGTAGTATAGGAGTGGGAGGGGGAACCCAGCCCCAGCATTTT.

The chain uses TRBV7-2 and TRBJ2-2; possibly TRBD2 for D (7 bases). This CDR3 spans 16 amino acids. Germline V lookup: CDR1 SGHTA, CDR2 FQGNSA. V was shortened by 2 bases and J by 4 bases, with 14 bases between the two germline ends. The CDR3 reads CASSLTGGIGTGELFF. In DNA form, the CDR3 reads TGTGCCAGCAGCTTAACGGGGGGCATTGGCACCGGGGAGCTGTTTTTT.

The V and J genes are TRBV19 and TRBJ1-1, with D tentatively TRBD1 (5 bases). The CDR3 is 14 residues long. CDR1 and CDR2 from the germline V gene are LNHDA and SQIVND (reference sequence). V lost 5 bases to trimming and J lost 4 bases, with 14 bases between them. DNA of the CDR3: TGTGCCAGTAGTTCCCCAGGGAGAGGCACTGAAGCTTTCTTT. Its translation: CASSSPGRGTEAFF.